The rows below give T cell receptor beta chains drawn from one sample of a study of blood T cell repertoires in COVID-19. The table came from immunoSEQ multiplex PCR; TCRdb's copy has only in-frame clones and leaves some out. Of about 170,000 clones listed, over 75% are singletons. The sample consisted of peripheral blood. These receptors all come from a man between 65 and 85 years old with acute or convalescent COVID-19. Both conserved end residues are part of each CDR3. A D gene is named only where the DNA matches it firmly. Size is omitted from some rows. Given values are once, few, many or a class for expanded clones.

J,D,V,size,DNA,CDR3
TRBJ1-2,TRBD1,TRBV10-3,-,TGTGCCATCAGTAATGACAGGGTCTATGGCTACACCTTC,CAISNDRVYGYTF
TRBJ2-3,-,TRBV4-1,-,TGCGCCAGCAGCCAAGGAGTTCAGACTAGCACAGATACGCAGTATTTT,CASSQGVQTSTDTQYF
TRBJ2-7,-,TRBV9,-,TGTGCCAGCAGCGTAGTTGGGGGCAGGCAGTACTTC,CASSVVGGRQYF
TRBJ2-5,TRBD2,TRBV4-2,-,TGTGCCAGCAGCCAAGAACTCGCGGGGGAAGAGACCCAGTACTTC,CASSQELAGEETQYF
TRBJ1-3,-,TRBV7-2,-,TGTGCCAGCAGCTCAGACCCCCCGCGGGCTGGAAACACCATATATTTT,CASSSDPPRAGNTIYF
TRBJ1-2,-,TRBV3-1/TRBV3-2,-,TGTGCCAGCAGCCAAGATGGGCAGAACTATGGCTACACCTTC,CASSQDGQNYGYTF
TRBJ1-2,TRBD1,TRBV5-4,few,TGTGCCAGCAGCTTGCCGGGACAGGTCTATGGCTACACCTTC,CASSLPGQVYGYTF
TRBJ2-3,TRBD1,TRBV19,few,TGTGCCAGTAGAGCCGCAGGGGGCGCAGATACGCAGTATTTT,CASRAAGGADTQYF
TRBJ1-1,-,TRBV12-3/TRBV12-4,-,TGTGCCAGCAGTGCCACGGTGAACACTGAAGCTTTCTTT,CASSATVNTEAFF
TRBJ1-1,-,TRBV14,-,TGTGCCAGCAGCCAACCTGGATTTACAGTCACTGAAGCTTTCTTT,CASSQPGFTVTEAFF
TRBJ1-2,-,TRBV5-1,-,TGCGCCAGCAGCTTATCGTTCCCAGAAGACTACACCTTC,CASSLSFPEDYTF
TRBJ2-1,TRBD2,TRBV11-2,once,TGTGCCAGCAGCTTTAGGACTAGCGGGTTGAATGAGCAGTTCTTC,CASSFRTSGLNEQFF
TRBJ1-1,-,TRBV19,-,TGTGCCAGCCAGGGTTTGCCTGAAGCTTTCTTT,CASQGLPEAFF
TRBJ2-7,TRBD2,TRBV7-2,-,TGTGCCAGCAGCCCCGGACTAGCGGGAGATCACGAGCAGTACTTC,CASSPGLAGDHEQYF
TRBJ1-1,-,TRBV6-5,-,TGTGCCAGCAGGGCATGGAGCACTGAAGCTTTCTTT,CASRAWSTEAFF
TRBJ2-3,TRBD2,TRBV19,-,TGTGCCAGTAGTACCTCTAGCGGAGATACGCAGTATTTT,CASSTSSGDTQYF
TRBJ2-3,TRBD2,TRBV29-1,-,TGCAGCGTTTCGACTAGCGGCACAGATACGCAGTATTTT,CSVSTSGTDTQYF
TRBJ2-5,-,TRBV30,-,TGTGCCTGGAGTGTAGGACTCCAAGAGACCCAGTACTTC,CAWSVGLQETQYF
TRBJ1-2,-,TRBV7-2,-,TGTGCCAGCAGCTTAGCCACAGCATCCCACTATGGCTACACCTTC,CASSLATASHYGYTF
TRBJ1-1,-,TRBV27,once,TGTGCCAGCAGTGCGATCCCCGAGACAGGAGCCGAAGCTTTCTTT,CASSAIPETGAEAFF
TRBJ2-2,TRBD2,TRBV7-3,-,TGTGCCAGCAGCTTCCCTGTGACTAGCGGGAACCGGGGCACCGGGGAGCTGTTTTTT,CASSFPVTSGNRGTGELFF
TRBJ1-2,-,TRBV21-1,-,TGTGCCAGCAGCCAGGACAGATACTATGGCTACACCTTC,CASSQDRYYGYTF
TRBJ1-2,TRBD1,TRBV18,-,TGTGCCAGCTCACCTAGACAGGGGTCTATCTATGGCTACACCTTC,CASSPRQGSIYGYTF
TRBJ1-2,-,TRBV12-3/TRBV12-4,few,TGTGCCAGCAGTTTATGGGGGGGTAATGGCTACACCTTC,CASSLWGGNGYTF
TRBJ2-5,-,TRBV12-3/TRBV12-4,-,TGTGCCAGCAGTTTTAGGGGGCAAGAGACCCAGTACTTC,CASSFRGQETQYF
TRBJ2-3,-,TRBV28,-,TGTGCCAGCAGTAGCTCCGAGGGGGGGTACACAGATACGCAGTATTTT,CASSSSEGGYTDTQYF
TRBJ1-5,TRBD1,TRBV28,-,TGTGCCAGCTCCAAGGGCGGACAGGGGAATCAGCCCCAGCATTTT,CASSKGGQGNQPQHF
TRBJ2-1,-,TRBV4-3,-,TGCGCCAGCAGCCAAGATAACAGTCCTTTAGAGCAGTTCTTC,CASSQDNSPLEQFF
TRBJ2-3,TRBD2,TRBV11-3,once,TGTGCCAGCAGAAAGCGGGAGTCAGATACGCAGTATTTT,CASRKRESDTQYF
TRBJ1-2,-,TRBV4-1,-,TGCGCCAGCAGCCAAGATCAGTCCGCTAACTATGGCTACACCTTC,CASSQDQSANYGYTF
TRBJ2-5,-,TRBV18,-,TGTGCCAGCTCACCACCCCCAAACCAAGAGACCCAGTACTTC,CASSPPPNQETQYF
TRBJ2-3,-,TRBV7-3,-,TGTGCCAGCAGCTCACAGGGAAGCACAGATACGCAGTATTTT,CASSSQGSTDTQYF
TRBJ1-1,-,TRBV4-2,-,TGTGCCAGCGGAGTCGGGGGAAACACTGAAGCTTTCTTT,CASGVGGNTEAFF
TRBJ2-7,TRBD2,TRBV19,-,TGTGCCAGTAGTAGACGGACTAGCGGAGAGCAGTACTTC,CASSRRTSGEQYF
TRBJ2-6,TRBD2,TRBV6-2/TRBV6-3,once,TGTGCCAGCAGTTATATAGCTAGCGGGAGGGATGCCTCTGGGGCCAACGTCCTGACTTTC,CASSYIASGRDASGANVLTF
TRBJ2-1,TRBD2,TRBV19,once,TGTGCCAGTAGTCGCCAAGCGGGACCACTTTACAATGAGCAGTTCTTC,CASSRQAGPLYNEQFF